This passage covers 18 T cell receptor beta chains from one sample sequenced in a study of blood T cell repertoires in COVID-19. Generated by immunoSEQ multiplex PCR, the TCRdb table keeps only in-frame clones and is missing some. The profile covers about 200,000 clones, with 86% appearing a single time and roughly 5.9% taken by the ten largest. Sequenced input: PBMCs or T cells enriched from blood (not recorded which). Receptors were obtained from a man between 35 and 55 years old with acute COVID-19.

The V and J genes are TRBV11-2 and TRBJ2-4, with D hard to call. V was trimmed by 5 bases and J by 1 base, leaving 9 bases between them. The CDR3 runs 14 residues. The germline V gene has CDR1 SGHAT and CDR2 FQNNGV. Here the CDR3 DNA reads TGTGCCAGCAGCCCCGGGTCGGCCAAAAACATTCAGTACTTC. It specifies CASSPGSAKNIQYF.

The chain couples TRBV14 to TRBJ2-7; 8 positions agree with TRBD1. Germline loops: CDR1 SGHDN, CDR2 FVKESK. This CDR3 is built from 13 residues. V shed 6 bases and J 0 bases; nucleotides not matched to a gene: 1. In nucleotides, the CDR3 is TGTGCCAGCAGGGACAGGGACTCCTACGAGCAGTACTTC. This translates into CASRDRDSYEQYF.

This clone was observed once. The chain has TRBV5-1 and TRBJ2-4; 7 bases match TRBD2. There are 13 residues in the CDR3. After removal of 4 bases from V and 6 bases from J, the junction contained 4 bases not matched to a gene. CDR1 is SGHRS and CDR2 is YFSETQ in the germline V gene. In nucleotides, the CDR3 is TGCGCCAGCAGCAATGGGGAGGGAAACATTCAGTACTTC. It codes for CASSNGEGNIQYF.

This clone was detected once. J is TRBJ2-3 and V is TRBV28; 9 bases line up with TRBD2. V lost 3 bases, J lost 4 bases, and 2 bases stayed unmatched. In germline, CDR1 is MDHEN, CDR2 SYDVKM. The CDR3 totals 14 residues. The CDR3 sequence: CASSLAGGADTQYF. The CDR3, as DNA: TGTGCCAGCAGTTTGGCGGGAGGGGCAGATACGCAGTATTTT.

V and J are TRBV6-5 and TRBJ2-7, with D possibly TRBD1 on 5 matching bases. The V gene lost 6 bases and the J gene lost 1 base, with 10 bases spanning the gap. This CDR3 has 13 amino acids. CDR1 and CDR2 (germline): MNHEY, SVGAGI. The CDR3 region has the DNA TGTGCCAGCAGCCTAGGGGCTTCCTACGAGCAGTACTTC. Protein: CASSLGASYEQYF.

CDR3 sequence (DNA): TGTGCCAGCAGCCGCCGACTAGCGTGGAATGAGCAGTTCTTC. It is translated as CASSRRLAWNEQFF. The rearrangement uses TRBV28 and TRBJ2-1, with 8 bases fitting TRBD2. The germline gives CDR1 MDHEN, CDR2 SYDVKM. This CDR3 contains 14 residues. V gave up 6 bases and J gave up 7 bases; unmatched junction bases: 8.

This clone was observed a handful of times. The chain is built from TRBV14 and TRBJ2-2; D is perhaps TRBD2 (6 bases). The CDR3 sequence is 16 residues long. Trimming removed 7 bases at V and 5 bases at J, with 20 bases between. In germline, CDR1 is SGHDN, CDR2 FVKESK. This CDR3 reads CASTPGLPRGTGELFF. In nucleotides, the CDR3 is TGTGCCAGCACTCCGGGACTCCCTCGGGGGACCGGGGAGCTGTTTTTT.

V usage is TRBV5-1 and J usage is TRBJ1-4; D is possibly TRBD1 (5 bases). Germline CDR1 SGHRS, CDR2 YFSETQ. There are 15 residues in the CDR3. V was clipped by 6 bases and J by 4 bases, with 16 bases between them. The CDR3 nucleotides are TGCGCCAGCACCTCGATGGGGGGATATAATGAAAAACTGTTTTTT. Protein product: CASTSMGGYNEKLFF.

Many counts were recorded for this clone. This chain links TRBV3-1 (or the pseudogene TRBV3-2) with TRBJ2-2, with no clear D. The CDR3 covers 12 residues. Deletions cut 5 bases from V and 7 bases from J, with 8 bases between. Looked up from germline, CDR1 is LGHDT and CDR2 is YNNKEL (reference sequence). This CDR3 is CASSAKSGELFF. The CDR3 region has the DNA TGTGCCAGCAGCGCGAAAAGCGGGGAGCTGTTTTTT.

The chain couples TRBV15 to TRBJ1-2; no definite D call. The CDR3 extends over 14 amino acids. Trimming pared 0 bases from V and 7 bases from J, leaving 12 bases between. Germline V gene data show CDR1 as LNHNV and CDR2 as YYDKDF (reference sequence). CDR3 coding DNA: TGTGCCACCAGCAGAGAAGGACCTGGAGGTGGCTACACCTTC. It translates to CATSREGPGGGYTF. The full variable domain, with the rest looked up from reference TRBV15 and TRBJ1-2, is DAMVIQNPRYQVTQFGKPVTLSCSQTLNHNVMYWYQQKSSQAPKLLFHYYDKDFNNEADTPDNFQSRRPNTSFCFLDIRSPGLGDTAMYLCATSREGPGGGYTFGSGTRLTVV.

This clone was picked up one time. This chain connects TRBV24-1 to TRBJ2-5, with TRBD1 matching 11 bases. Per germline, CDR1 KGHDR and CDR2 SFDVKD. The CDR3 covers 16 residues. Trimming removed 6 bases from V and 2 bases from J; junction bases left unmatched: 7. In DNA, the CDR3 is TGTGCCACCAGTAGGACAGGGGGCCTCCTGCAAGAGACCCAGTACTTC. This codes for CATSRTGGLLQETQYF.

This clone has just a few counts. The chain combines TRBV6-5 with TRBJ2-1; 12 bases agree with TRBD2. V lost 0 bases to trimming and J lost 9 bases; unmatched junction nucleotides: 6. CDR3 length: 16 residues. Germline CDR1 reads MNHEY; CDR2 reads SVGAGI. CDR3: CASSYSRLAGVIEQFF. The CDR3 DNA is TGTGCCAGCAGTTACTCCCGACTAGCGGGAGTTATTGAGCAGTTCTTC.

This clone was detected only once. As DNA, the CDR3 is TGTGCCAGCACAACCCTCGGAGCGGGAGTAGGGAATGAGCAGTTCTTC. Protein product: CASTTLGAGVGNEQFF. The genes are TRBV28 and TRBJ2-1; 8 positions match TRBD2. Losses at the gene ends were 7 bases for V and 7 bases for J; bases not matched to a gene: 15. The germline V gene encodes CDR1 MDHEN and CDR2 SYDVKM. The CDR3 length is 16 residues.

The J gene is TRBJ1-3, the V gene TRBV27; TRBD1 matches at 8 bases. The germline CDR1 and CDR2 sequences are MNHEY and SMNVEV (reference sequence). The V segment lost 6 bases and the J segment 0 bases; nucleotides outside the gene matches: 1. This CDR3 region has 14 residues. CDR3: CASRDRVSGNTIYF. The CDR3 region has the DNA TGTGCCAGCAGGGACAGGGTCTCTGGAAACACCATATATTTT.

This sequence joins TRBV27 and TRBJ1-2, with 7 bases lining up with TRBD1. The CDR3 totals 16 residues. Germline V CDR1 and CDR2: MNHEY, SMNVEV (reference sequence). V shed 6 bases and J 4 bases; nucleotides not matched to a gene: 14. The CDR3 is CASSGRQGTGVYGYTF. DNA for the CDR3: TGTGCCAGCAGCGGTCGACAGGGAACAGGAGTCTATGGCTACACCTTC.

In this sample, this clone turned up once. The chain links TRBV4-1 to TRBJ2-1, with 15 bases that match TRBD2. Germline trimming cut 1 base from V and 9 bases from J; bases unmatched to any gene: 4. The CDR3 sequence is 16 residues long. Germline CDR1 reads MGHRA; CDR2 reads YSYEKL. CDR3 sequence reads: CASSQGTSGRAAEQFF. DNA for the CDR3: TGCGCCAGCAGCCAAGGGACTAGCGGGAGGGCCGCTGAGCAGTTCTTC.

The chain combines TRBV7-9 with TRBJ1-3, with unresolved D. The CDR3 runs to 15 residues. V lost 5 bases and J 0 bases, leaving 11 bases between the germline ends. In germline, CDR1 is SEHNR, CDR2 FQNEAQ (reference sequence). CDR3 residues: CASSRVLSSGNTIYF. The CDR3 DNA reads TGTGCCAGCAGCCGCGTCCTGAGCTCTGGAAACACCATATATTTT.

J is TRBJ1-5 and V is TRBV15, with no clear D. CDR1 is LNHNV, CDR2 YYDKDF, per germline (reference sequence). Trimming cost V 4 bases and J 1 base, with 8 bases left between them. CDR3 length: 14 amino acids. The CDR3 here is CATSKGGSNQPQHF. The CDR3 DNA reads TGTGCCACCAGCAAGGGAGGGAGCAATCAGCCCCAGCATTTT. Using reference TRBV15 and TRBJ1-5 for the parts outside the CDR3, the full variable domain is DAMVIQNPRYQVTQFGKPVTLSCSQTLNHNVMYWYQQKSSQAPKLLFHYYDKDFNNEADTPDNFQSRRPNTSFCFLDIRSPGLGDTAMYLCATSKGGSNQPQHFGDGTRLSIL.